A selection of T cell receptor beta chains follows, all from one sample in a study of cytotoxic CD8 clonotypes in ibrutinib-treated CLL. Profiling relied on immunoSEQ multiplex PCR, and the TCRdb table lists in-frame clones only, not all of them. Seen here are around 97,000 clones, approximately 78% observed once, and the top ten hold about 33%. The source was PBMCs, collected after 12 months of ibrutinib treatment. The receptors come from a human donor with chronic lymphocytic leukemia. Both conserved end residues are part of each CDR3. D genes are given only for firm matches. Clone size, where shown, is once, few, many, or a class for clones that have expanded.

TRBJ2-7,few,TRBD1,TRBV5-5,CASSFKDRALTYEQYF,TGTGCCAGCAGCTTCAAGGACAGGGCGCTCACCTACGAGCAGTACTTC
TRBJ1-3,NA,NA,TRBV5-1,CASSFEDTSGNTIYF,TGCGCCAGCAGCTTCGAAGACACCTCTGGAAACACCATATATTTT
TRBJ2-6,NA,TRBD1,TRBV5-1,CASSLTGVTSGANVLTF,TGCGCCAGCAGCTTGACAGGGGTAACCTCTGGGGCCAACGTCCTGACTTTC
TRBJ2-5,NA,TRBD1,TRBV7-9,CASSSMARQGKETQYF,TGTGCCAGCAGCTCCATGGCCCGACAGGGAAAAGAGACCCAGTACTTC
TRBJ2-6,NA,NA,TRBV5-4,CASSLDNRANVLTF,TGTGCCAGCAGCTTGGACAATAGGGCCAACGTCCTGACTTTC
TRBJ1-1,once,TRBD1,TRBV9,CASSGDSYVNTEAFF,TGTGCCAGCAGCGGGGACAGTTATGTGAACACTGAAGCTTTCTTT
TRBJ2-7,NA,NA,TRBV7-9,CASSPGPLDKVGKYEQYF,TGTGCCAGCAGTCCAGGCCCTTTAGATAAGGTTGGGAAATACGAGCAGTACTTC
TRBJ2-7,NA,TRBD1,TRBV2,CATQQGAGNEQYF,TGTGCCACCCAACAGGGGGCGGGTAACGAGCAGTACTTC
TRBJ1-1,few,NA,TRBV7-9,CASSLKSATEAFF,TGTGCCAGCAGCTTAAAGTCAGCAACTGAAGCTTTCTTT
TRBJ2-5,NA,NA,TRBV20-1,CSAPGGETQYF,TGCAGTGCTCCGGGCGGGGAGACCCAGTACTTC
TRBJ1-3,NA,NA,TRBV18,CASSPMDYSGNTIYF,TGTGCCAGCTCACCAATGGACTACTCTGGAAACACCATATATTTT
TRBJ1-6,NA,NA,TRBV19,CATSGLVNSPLHF,TGTGCCACTTCGGGACTAGTCAATTCACCCCTCCACTTT
TRBJ2-1,NA,NA,TRBV5-4,CASTARGGRNEQFF,TGTGCCAGCACCGCTAGGGGGGGACGCAATGAGCAGTTCTTC
TRBJ2-1,NA,NA,TRBV7-3,CASSPADSRGEQFF,TGTGCCAGCAGCCCGGCGGACAGCCGAGGGGAGCAGTTCTTC
TRBJ2-3,NA,TRBD2,TRBV19,CASSMGGGDTDTQYF,TGTGCCAGTAGCATGGGCGGGGGGGACACAGATACGCAGTATTTT
TRBJ2-7,NA,NA,TRBV7-2,CASSLGRGEQYF,TGTGCCAGCAGCTTAGGAAGGGGCGAGCAGTACTTC
TRBJ2-3,NA,NA,TRBV25-1,CASSGRGDTQYF,TGTGCCAGCAGTGGGAGAGGAGATACGCAGTATTTT
TRBJ2-6,NA,NA,TRBV2,CAFRGVGSGANVLTF,TGTGCCTTCAGGGGAGTGGGCTCTGGGGCCAACGTCCTGACTTTC
TRBJ2-2,NA,TRBD1,TRBV9,CASSAPGQGGGELFF,TGTGCCAGCAGCGCCCCGGGACAGGGTGGCGGGGAGCTGTTTTTT
TRBJ1-1,NA,NA,TRBV29-1,CSGGGDTEAFF,TGCAGCGGCGGAGGGGACACTGAAGCTTTCTTT
TRBJ2-3,NA,TRBD1,TRBV11-1,CASSSGQGLGTDTQYF,TGTGCCAGCAGCTCGGGACAGGGGTTGGGCACAGATACGCAGTATTTT
TRBJ2-1,NA,NA,TRBV5-5,CASSFSGQSYNEQFF,TGTGCCAGCAGCTTTAGTGGACAATCCTACAATGAGCAGTTCTTC
TRBJ1-3,NA,NA,TRBV7-6,CASSLLGGSSGNTIYF,TGTGCCAGCAGCTTACTGGGGGGGTCCTCTGGAAACACCATATATTTT
TRBJ2-5,NA,NA,TRBV6-1,CASSEQLERETQYF,TGTGCCAGCAGTGAACAGCTGGAGCGAGAGACCCAGTACTTC
TRBJ1-6,NA,NA,TRBV19,CASTALGRVSYNSPLHF,TGTGCCAGTACCGCCCTGGGTCGGGTTTCCTATAATTCACCCCTCCACTTT
TRBJ1-4,NA,NA,TRBV30,CAWSGEGEKLFF,TGTGCCTGGAGTGGAGAGGGTGAAAAACTGTTTTTT
TRBJ2-2,NA,NA,TRBV9,CASSPPGLNTGELFF,TGTGCCAGCAGCCCTCCGGGACTCAACACCGGGGAGCTGTTTTTT
TRBJ2-7,NA,NA,TRBV11-2,CASSLSVYEQYF,TGTGCCAGCAGCTTAAGCGTCTACGAGCAGTACTTC
TRBJ1-2,NA,TRBD1,TRBV28,CASTTGDRVGYTF,TGTGCCAGCACCACAGGGGATAGGGTGGGCTACACCTTC
TRBJ1-5,NA,NA,TRBV19,CASSIKVVRGKQPQHF,TGTGCCAGTAGTATAAAGGTGGTCAGGGGTAAACAGCCCCAGCATTTT
TRBJ1-1,NA,NA,TRBV6-5,CASSSPSVGSGTEAFF,TGTGCCAGCAGTTCTCCCTCTGTGGGGTCCGGCACTGAAGCTTTCTTT
TRBJ2-3,few,NA,TRBV15,CATSRGKGTDTQYF,TGTGCCACCAGCAGAGGCAAGGGCACAGATACGCAGTATTTT
TRBJ2-7,NA,TRBD2,TRBV5-6,CASSTSGGADEQYF,TGTGCCAGCAGCACAAGCGGGGGGGCCGACGAGCAGTACTTC
TRBJ2-3,NA,TRBD1,TRBV5-4,CASSLDPRDRGTDTQYF,TGTGCCAGCAGCTTGGACCCTCGGGACAGGGGCACAGATACGCAGTATTTT
TRBJ2-2,NA,NA,TRBV5-1,CASSLKDNRGGNTGELFF,TGCGCCAGCAGCCTCAAGGACAACAGGGGAGGGAACACCGGGGAGCTGTTTTTT
TRBJ2-4,NA,NA,TRBV7-5,CARSLTPHVGKNIQYF,TGTGCCAGAAGTCTCACCCCCCATGTGGGCAAGAACATTCAGTACTTC
TRBJ1-5,NA,NA,TRBV9,CASNRDGANQPQHF,TGTGCCAGCAACCGGGACGGTGCTAATCAGCCCCAGCATTTT
TRBJ1-2,NA,NA,TRBV4-2,CASSQDPRQANTNYGYTF,TGTGCCAGCAGCCAAGACCCCCGGCAGGCTAATACTAACTATGGCTACACCTTC
TRBJ2-5,NA,NA,TRBV7-8,CASSLKETQYF,TGTGCCAGCAGCCTCAAAGAGACCCAGTACTTC
TRBJ2-5,NA,NA,TRBV13,CASSFRDSKETQYF,TGTGCCAGCAGTTTCAGGGATTCCAAGGAGACCCAGTACTTC
TRBJ1-4,NA,NA,TRBV9,CASSVGSGVRWEKLFF,TGTGCCAGCAGCGTAGGTTCTGGTGTCCGGTGGGAAAAACTGTTTTTT
TRBJ2-3,NA,NA,TRBV7-2,CASSLVIQDTDTQYF,TGTGCCAGCAGCTTAGTGATCCAGGACACAGATACGCAGTATTTT
TRBJ1-1,NA,NA,TRBV7-3,CASSLAGLGTEAFF,TGTGCCAGCAGCTTAGCAGGGTTAGGCACTGAAGCTTTCTTT
TRBJ1-1,once,TRBD1,TRBV5-6,CASRGTGVEREAFF,TGTGCCAGCAGGGGGACAGGGGTTGAACGGGAAGCTTTCTTT
TRBJ1-5,once,TRBD1,TRBV28,CASSLQGVQPQHF,TGTGCCAGCAGCCTACAGGGGGTTCAGCCCCAGCATTTT
TRBJ2-1,NA,TRBD2,TRBV29-1,CSVEDPETVGGGNEQFF,TGCAGCGTTGAAGATCCGGAGACAGTTGGGGGGGGTAATGAGCAGTTCTTC
TRBJ2-2,NA,NA,TRBV7-3,CASSSTWYGELFF,TGTGCCAGCAGCTCTACGTGGTACGGGGAGCTGTTTTTT
TRBJ2-7,NA,TRBD2,TRBV14,CASSGTSGYYEQYF,TGTGCCAGCAGCGGGACTAGCGGGTACTACGAGCAGTACTTC
TRBJ2-1,NA,NA,TRBV7-3,CASSFGGTQFF,TGTGCCAGCAGTTTTGGGGGAACCCAGTTCTTC
TRBJ2-5,NA,TRBD2,TRBV5-6,CASSLVGDGGETQYF,TGTGCCAGCAGCTTGGTAGGAGACGGGGGGGAGACCCAGTACTTC
TRBJ1-6,NA,NA,TRBV2,CASSDQGAPSPLHF,TGTGCCAGCAGTGACCAGGGAGCCCCTTCACCCCTCCACTTT
TRBJ2-2,NA,NA,TRBV7-9,CANRPPGRPDTGELFF,TGTGCCAACCGGCCGCCGGGGAGGCCTGACACCGGGGAGCTGTTTTTT
TRBJ1-1,NA,NA,TRBV30,CAWKSGEAFF,TGTGCCTGGAAGTCGGGGGAAGCTTTCTTT
TRBJ1-1,NA,NA,TRBV7-2,CASSQHQGNTEAFF,TGTGCCAGCAGCCAACACCAGGGGAACACTGAAGCTTTCTTT
TRBJ1-2,NA,NA,TRBV27,CASSLSPASNYGYTF,TGTGCCAGCAGTTTATCGCCAGCATCCAACTATGGCTACACCTTC